This passage covers 11 T cell receptor beta chains from one sample sequenced in a study of blood T cell repertoires in COVID-19. TCRdb's table, derived via immunoSEQ multiplex PCR, lists solely in-frame clones and lacks some. The sample consists of 310,000 or so clones, around 82% of them appearing once. The sample taken for sequencing was peripheral blood. Receptor source: a woman aged 45-65 years with acute or convalescent COVID-19.

This chain uses TRBV19 with TRBJ1-4, with 8 positions matching TRBD1. CDR1 LNHDA and CDR2 SQIVND come from the germline V gene (reference sequence). The CDR3 has 16 amino acids. V lost 5 bases, J lost 5 bases, and 10 bases stayed unmatched. The CDR3: CASSLKVGQENEKLFF. The CDR3 nucleotides are TGTGCCAGTAGTCTAAAGGTGGGACAGGAAAATGAAAAACTGTTTTTT.

The chain uses TRBV5-1 and TRBJ2-5; D gene uncertain. Germline CDR1 reads SGHRS; CDR2 reads YFSETQ. The CDR3 covers 15 residues. V was pared by 1 base and J by 0 bases, with 10 bases between. The CDR3 DNA reads as TGCGCCAGCAGCTTGTCTGGCCTGGACCAAGAGACCCAGTACTTC. Translation gives CASSLSGLDQETQYF.

The rearrangement links TRBV30 to TRBJ2-2, with 7 bases that match TRBD1. CDR3 length: 16 residues. J lost 0 bases, V lost 8 bases, and 12 bases had no gene match. CDR1 and CDR2 from the germline V gene are GTSNPN and SVGIG (reference sequence). CDR3 nucleotides: TGTGCCGGGTCCTTCCCCGGGACAGCGAACACCGGGGAGCTGTTTTTT. Residues: CAGSFPGTANTGELFF.

This rearrangement joins TRBV6-1 to TRBJ2-5, with D maybe TRBD1 (5 bases). This CDR3 comprises 14 residues. V was trimmed by 0 bases and J by 4 bases, leaving 9 bases between them. Looked up from germline, CDR1 is MNHNS and CDR2 is SASEGT. The chain's CDR3 is CASSEAWGGETQYF. The DNA of the CDR3 is TGTGCCAGCAGTGAAGCATGGGGCGGAGAGACCCAGTACTTC.

V gene TRBV14 combines with J gene TRBJ1-4; possibly TRBD1 for D (5 bases). Germline V gene data show CDR1 as SGHDN and CDR2 as FVKESK. V lost 5 bases to trimming and J lost 5 bases, with 15 bases between them. The CDR3 is made up of 15 amino acids. CDR3 DNA sequence: TGTGCCAGCAGCTCTTTAGGCTGGGGCAATGAAAAACTGTTTTTT. Translated, it gives CASSSLGWGNEKLFF. The full variable domain, rest sourced from reference TRBV14 and TRBJ1-4, is EAGVTQFPSHSVIEKGQTVTLRCDPISGHDNLYWYRRVMGKEIKFLLHFVKESKQDESGMPNNRFLAERTGGTYSTLKVQPAELEDSGVYFCASSSLGWGNEKLFFGSGTQLSVL.

This chain joins TRBV11-3 and TRBJ2-5; TRBD1 agrees at 11 bases. Trimming took 4 bases from V and 5 from J; bases not matched to a gene: 6. The V gene's germline CDR1 is SGHNT and CDR2 YENEEA. The CDR3 consists of 15 residues. The CDR3 nucleotides read TGTGCCAGCAGCTCCGGGACAGGGGGTTTGGAGACCCAGTACTTC. Translation gives CASSSGTGGLETQYF.

This chain connects TRBV7-9 to TRBJ2-1; 8 nucleotides agree with TRBD1. The V and J ends lost 5 bases and 8 bases, in that order; junction bases with no gene match: 11. Per the germline V gene, CDR1 is SEHNR and CDR2 is FQNEAQ (reference sequence). This CDR3 has 15 amino acids. The DNA for the CDR3 is TGTGCCAGCAGCGACCGGACAGGGCAACACGATGAGCAGTTCTTC. Encoded protein: CASSDRTGQHDEQFF.

V and J are TRBV5-1 and TRBJ2-1; 7 positions agree with TRBD1. The CDR3 has 15 amino acids. Germline V gives CDR1 SGHRS, CDR2 YFSETQ. The junction had 2 bases not matched to a gene; V was cut back by 0 bases and J by 2 bases. CDR3 DNA sequence: TGCGCCAGCAGCTTGGGACAGGGCCCCTACAATGAGCAGTTCTTC. Amino acid sequence: CASSLGQGPYNEQFF.

This chain joins TRBV2 and TRBJ2-3, with a weak D call TRBD1 (6 bases). This CDR3 region has 15 residues. Germline assignment: CDR1 SNHLY and CDR2 FYNNEI. V shed 10 bases and J shed 4 bases, with 21 bases lying between them. The CDR3 coding sequence is TGTGCCACCCATATACAGGGAAACAGGGCAGATACGCAGTATTTT. Residues: CATHIQGNRADTQYF.

This clone was observed once. V is TRBV14 and J is TRBJ1-4; 10 nucleotides match TRBD1. Per germline, CDR1 SGHDN and CDR2 FVKESK. The J segment lost 8 bases and the V segment lost 4 bases, leaving 10 bases of the junction unmatched. The CDR3 has 16 residues. CDR3 in amino acids: CASSPVGQGRGEKLFF. CDR3 nucleotide sequence: TGTGCCAGCAGCCCAGTGGGACAGGGGCGGGGAGAAAAACTGTTTTTT.

This clone was counted only a few times. The rearrangement links TRBV27 to TRBJ1-2, with unresolved D. V was clipped by 1 base and J by 7 bases, with 10 bases between them. Germline values: CDR1 MNHEY, CDR2 SMNVEV (reference sequence). This CDR3 has 13 amino acids. The CDR3 DNA is TGTGCCAGCAGTTTATTCCCGGGGTTTGGCTACACCTTC. Translated: CASSLFPGFGYTF.